One and the same sample provided the 17 T cell receptor beta chains below, sequenced in a study of T cells expressing NK-cell markers. TCRdb reanalyzed the 5' RACE reads and collapses them to one entry per CDR3 protein, without DNA. The listing records about 260,000 distinct CDR3 sequences. Sequenced input: blood T cells: a sorted CD56 or NKG2C T cell subset, CD4+ or CD8+ T cells, or bulk PBMC T cells (not recorded which). The receptors stem from a woman aged 18-69 years in good health.

V and J are TRBV9 and TRBJ1-4. Looked up from germline, CDR1 is SGDLS and CDR2 is YYNGEE. The CDR3 loop spans 16 amino acids. This CDR3 reads CASSVGEGATNEKLFF.

J is TRBJ1-5 and V is TRBV30; TCRdb indicates TRBD1, and absent DNA this call remains unverified. CDR1 and CDR2 from the germline V gene are GTSNPN and SVGIG (reference sequence). CDR3 size: 14 residues. The CDR3: CAWGTVDSNQPQHF.

This CDR3 is CSARVGQGGSPLHF. The gene calls are TRBV20-1 and TRBJ1-6; lacking DNA, the TRBD1 call made by TCRdb goes unchecked. Germline loops: CDR1 DFQATT, CDR2 SNEGSKA (reference sequence). The CDR3 has 14 residues.

The chain has TRBV2 and TRBJ1-4; without DNA, the TCRdb call of TRBD1 cannot be checked. The CDR3 consists of 15 residues. CDR1 and CDR2 (germline): SNHLY, FYNNEI. CDR3 protein: CASSEKGPTNEKLFF.

This chain connects TRBV3-1 to TRBJ2-1; TCRdb reports TRBD1, a call that lacks DNA to check it against. This CDR3 spans 17 amino acids. CDR1 is LGHDT and CDR2 is YNNKEL in the germline V gene (reference sequence). CDR3: CASSKRDRGGSYNEQFF.

The chain is built from TRBV4-3 and TRBJ2-7. Germline V lookup: CDR1 LGHNA, CDR2 YSLEER. The CDR3 is made up of 14 amino acids. The CDR3 reads CASSQDLSRDEQYF.

This rearrangement joins TRBV7-3 to TRBJ2-1; absent DNA, TCRdb's TRBD1 call cannot be checked. This CDR3 comprises 15 residues. Germline CDR1 reads SGHTA; CDR2 reads FQGTGA. CDR3 sequence: CASSPARGGPDEQFF.

The chain uses TRBV6-2 or TRBV6-3 and TRBJ2-1; the D call of TRBD2 rests on TCRdb alone, since no DNA is present to check it. Germline assignment: CDR1 MNHEY and CDR2 SVGEGT. The CDR3 loop spans 14 amino acids. CDR3 amino acids: CASTRGASGRGRFF.

The rearrangement uses TRBV10-3 and TRBJ2-3; TCRdb's D call, TRBD2, is unchecked because there is no DNA. The CDR3 sequence is 16 residues long. In germline, CDR1 is ENHRY, CDR2 SYGVKD. The CDR3 protein is CAISGTSGVYTDTQYF.

The chain employs TRBV18 and TRBJ2-1; with no DNA, the TCRdb D assignment of TRBD2 cannot be verified. This CDR3 spans 15 amino acids. Looked up from germline, CDR1 is KGHSH and CDR2 is LQKENI. The CDR3 loop is CASSTSGSPYNEQFF.

The J gene is TRBJ2-1, the V gene TRBV3-1; the TCRdb D gene call, TRBD2, has no DNA to confirm it. This CDR3 spans 16 amino acids. Germline CDR1 LGHDT, CDR2 YNNKEL (reference sequence). The CDR3: CASSPGRGVGYGEQFF.

CDR3 amino acids: CASSLAVPGTDTQYF. This chain links TRBV5-1 with TRBJ2-3. Germline assignment: CDR1 SGHRS and CDR2 YFSETQ. This CDR3 has 15 residues.

This chain uses TRBV11-1 with TRBJ2-6; there is no DNA to check the TCRdb D call of TRBD1. From germline, CDR1 is SGHAT and CDR2 FQDESV (reference sequence). CDR3 size: 15 residues. The CDR3 here is CASSLMGAGANVLTF.

The chain carries TRBV29-1 and TRBJ1-4; TCRdb selects TRBD1, and the lack of DNA leaves this call unchecked. CDR1 is SQVTM, CDR2 ANQGSEA, per germline. The CDR3 is made up of 15 amino acids. The CDR3 sequence is CSVEDRGGHEEKLFF.

The rearrangement uses TRBV7-2 and TRBJ1-4. Per germline, CDR1 SGHTA and CDR2 FQGNSA. This CDR3 contains 14 residues. This chain's CDR3 is CASGLRGRNEKLFF.

The J gene is TRBJ2-1, the V gene TRBV20-1; the TCRdb call, TRBD1, lacks DNA for checking. Per germline, CDR1 DFQATT and CDR2 SNEGSKA (reference sequence). The CDR3 has 14 residues. The CDR3 spells CSPSGGQAYNEQFF.

The V call is TRBV18, the J call TRBJ2-1. Germline values: CDR1 KGHSH, CDR2 LQKENI. CDR3 length: 15 amino acids. The CDR3 here is CASSPENGYGNEQFF.